This record concerns one T cell receptor (beta chain) sequence. Its antigen is as yet unknown. Sequencing used immunoSEQ multiplex PCR; TCRdb keeps in-frame clones, though not all of them. The sample includes roughly 16,000 clones, 92% of them seen just once. This record belongs to a study of PD-1 blockade in classical Hodgkin lymphoma. Study conclusions and caveats: According to reports, newly diagnosed patients had lower baseline TCR diversity than healthy donors, and relapsed/refractory patients had lower baseline TCR diversity still. The origin of the repertoire differences remains undefined, with disease activity or prior therapy as possible causes.

CDR1 and CDR2 (germline): SGHVS, FNYEAQ. The V segment lost 2 bases and the J segment 4 bases; nucleotides outside the gene matches: 8. The CDR3 sequence is 16 residues long. Stated time point: newly diagnosed, previously untreated cHL patient sample. The authors purified CD4+ T cells from thawed PBMCs by magnetic negative selection. It was PBMCs in newly diagnosed, untreated classical Hodgkin lymphoma that served as comparison. V gene TRBV7-6 combines with J gene TRBJ2-7; TRBD2 matches at 10 bases. The sequencing sample was made of CD4+ T cells from blood. This receptor was obtained from a human donor with classical Hodgkin lymphoma. CDR3 in DNA: TGTGCCAGCAGCTTAACCCCATTGACTAGCGGGTACGAGCAGTACTTC. Translating it yields CASSLTPLTSGYEQYF.